This T cell receptor beta chain was retrieved from a study of blood T cell repertoires in COVID-19. Study-wide background: Researchers got acute and convalescent COVID-19 samples from the United States, Italy and Spain. Sources were T cells, B-cell-depleted T cells, or PBMCs; the material itself was cDNA or gDNA.

The Seattle patients, enrolled during active infection, were followed longitudinally. In the study's own analysis: Reference gene primer amplification in the assay estimated nucleated cell counts. Profiled with immunoSEQ multiplex PCR; TCRdb holds only in-frame clones, not every one. V, J and clone size reflect that table, while D and trimming were determined from the DNA. The sample yields over 55,000 clones, more than 65% seen once. This CDR3 comprises 16 residues. The germline CDR1 and CDR2 sequences are KGHSH and LQKENI. The V end was cut by 4 bases, the J end by 3 bases, with 15 bases between. This receptor was obtained from a man of 80 years or more with COVID-19, enrolled during active disease. The chain employs TRBV18 and TRBJ2-2, with TRBD1 as a possible D gene (6 bases). The source material was peripheral blood. CDR3 sequence reads: CASSQFDRSDTGELFF. The CDR3 coding sequence is TGTGCCAGCTCACAATTCGACAGGTCGGACACCGGGGAGCTGTTTTTT.